A selection of T cell receptor beta chains follows, all from one sample in a study of T cells in Graves' hyperthyroidism and ophthalmopathy. TCRdb redid the calling of the multiplex PCR reads with MiXCR, one entry per CDR3 protein. There are 200,000 to 250,000 distinct CDR3 sequences in the sample; 17% occur only once, and around 48% lies in the top ten. Sequencing was performed on blood. These receptor sequences come from a woman aged 45-60 years with Graves' hyperthyroidism. CDR3s include the opening cysteine and the closing phenylalanine or tryptophan.

CDR3aa: CASSPGPGSYEQYF
v_gene: TRBV18
j_gene: TRBJ2-7

CDR3aa: CSGQAGENEKLFF
v_gene: TRBV20-1
j_gene: TRBJ1-4

CDR3aa: CASSLDWGEETQYF
v_gene: TRBV7-2
j_gene: TRBJ2-5

CDR3aa: CASSSRQGPVETQYF
v_gene: TRBV7-7
j_gene: TRBJ2-5

CDR3aa: CASSLAACADSYYGYTF
v_gene: TRBV5-1
j_gene: TRBJ1-2

CDR3aa: CASSLVVPNTEAFF
v_gene: TRBV28
j_gene: TRBJ1-1

CDR3aa: CASSLPRLWGYTF
v_gene: TRBV12-3/TRBV12-4
j_gene: TRBJ1-2

CDR3aa: CAISDLTGSSYNEQFF
v_gene: TRBV10-3
j_gene: TRBJ2-1

CDR3aa: CASSLGPPGTGVEQYF
v_gene: TRBV11-1
j_gene: TRBJ2-7

CDR3aa: CASSPRQGNEKLFF
v_gene: TRBV18
j_gene: TRBJ1-4

CDR3aa: CASSARAGVAGGETQYF
v_gene: TRBV11-2
j_gene: TRBJ2-5

CDR3aa: CASSLVGGAGNTIYF
v_gene: TRBV5-1
j_gene: TRBJ1-3

CDR3aa: CSASSGPAYNEQFF
v_gene: TRBV20-1
j_gene: TRBJ2-1

CDR3aa: CASSLERTGSSYEQYF
v_gene: TRBV11-3
j_gene: TRBJ2-7

CDR3aa: CASSRASPNTGELFF
v_gene: TRBV3-1
j_gene: TRBJ2-2

CDR3aa: CASSEVSGSFGELFF
v_gene: TRBV6-1
j_gene: TRBJ2-2

CDR3aa: CASSFRGGYTF
v_gene: TRBV11-2
j_gene: TRBJ1-2

CDR3aa: CASSSTYEAFF
v_gene: TRBV6-1
j_gene: TRBJ1-1

CDR3aa: CSAEMGQGGGQPQHF
v_gene: TRBV20-1
j_gene: TRBJ1-5

CDR3aa: CASTAWDRGINEQFF
v_gene: TRBV6-1
j_gene: TRBJ2-1

CDR3aa: CASSLEAPSYEQYF
v_gene: TRBV5-1
j_gene: TRBJ2-7

CDR3aa: CASSATGTGSYNEQFF
v_gene: TRBV9
j_gene: TRBJ2-1

CDR3aa: CASSFDGTSRNNEQFF
v_gene: TRBV7-9
j_gene: TRBJ2-1

CDR3aa: CASSDRRGYGTDTQYF
v_gene: TRBV2
j_gene: TRBJ2-3

CDR3aa: CASSSDTQYF
v_gene: TRBV28
j_gene: TRBJ2-3

CDR3aa: CASSLLTSGRAVNEQFF
v_gene: TRBV13
j_gene: TRBJ2-1

CDR3aa: CASSDSGGGSDEQFF
v_gene: TRBV6-4
j_gene: TRBJ2-1

CDR3aa: CASGLSRAGYTF
v_gene: TRBV12-5
j_gene: TRBJ1-2

CDR3aa: CASTPRGQDSYEQYF
v_gene: TRBV5-5
j_gene: TRBJ2-7

CDR3aa: CSARGLAGVLDTQYF
v_gene: TRBV29-1
j_gene: TRBJ2-3

CDR3aa: CASRAGGPGTQYF
v_gene: TRBV27
j_gene: TRBJ2-5

CDR3aa: CSARVPRGTEAFF
v_gene: TRBV20-1
j_gene: TRBJ1-1

CDR3aa: CASSLRDRGGETQYF
v_gene: TRBV27
j_gene: TRBJ2-5

CDR3aa: CASSTLGGGADTQYF
v_gene: TRBV11-2
j_gene: TRBJ2-3

CDR3aa: CAISVQGSNTEAFF
v_gene: TRBV10-3
j_gene: TRBJ1-1

CDR3aa: CASSILAGGPDTQYF
v_gene: TRBV19
j_gene: TRBJ2-3

CDR3aa: CASIKGSGGSEQYF
v_gene: TRBV7-6
j_gene: TRBJ2-7

CDR3aa: CASSLKGAGGGSYEQYF
v_gene: TRBV7-9
j_gene: TRBJ2-7

CDR3aa: CASRGGRAGELFF
v_gene: TRBV12-3/TRBV12-4
j_gene: TRBJ2-2

CDR3aa: CASSPRVPPDTQYF
v_gene: TRBV14
j_gene: TRBJ2-3